Listed below are T cell receptor beta chains from one sample, sequenced in a study of cytomegalovirus exposure and HLA in healthy donors. Assay used: immunoSEQ multiplex PCR; TCRdb lists only in-frame clones, some missing. In the table there are approximately 140,000 clones, 75% to 85% of which are singletons. The sample taken for sequencing was PBMCs. The receptors were sampled from a woman between 40 and 50 years old in good health and CMV-seronegative. The CDR3 runs from the conserved cysteine through the conserved F or W. Each record gives: D gene, clone size, V gene, J gene, CDR3 DNA, CDR3 protein. The D gene is left open where the match is weak. Where a row states a size, it is once, few, many or the class of an expanded clone; other rows omit it.

D: .; size: .; V: TRBV19; J: TRBJ1-5; DNA: TGTGCCAGTAGTATGGGCAGGGGAAATAATCAGCCCCAGCATTTT; CDR3: CASSMGRGNNQPQHF
D: TRBD1; size: .; V: TRBV5-1; J: TRBJ1-6; DNA: TGCGCCAGCAGCGGGACAGGGGATTATGCACCCCTCCACTTT; CDR3: CASSGTGDYAPLHF
D: TRBD2; size: .; V: TRBV7-9; J: TRBJ2-7; DNA: TGTGCCAGCAGCTGGACTGCGGGACTAAGCCCCGAGCAGTACTTC; CDR3: CASSWTAGLSPEQYF
D: .; size: .; V: TRBV27; J: TRBJ1-2; DNA: TGTGCCAGCAGTTTAACTACTCTGACAGGAACTAACTATGGCTACACCTTC; CDR3: CASSLTTLTGTNYGYTF
D: .; size: .; V: TRBV6-5; J: TRBJ2-3; DNA: TGTGCCAGCAGTTACGGGCGGGAAACAGATACGCAGTATTTT; CDR3: CASSYGRETDTQYF
D: .; size: .; V: TRBV28; J: TRBJ2-7; DNA: TGTGCCAGCAGCCTAGGGTTAGCGCCCGACGAGCAGTACTTC; CDR3: CASSLGLAPDEQYF
D: .; size: .; V: TRBV5-6; J: TRBJ2-7; DNA: TGTGCCAGCAGCCCGATAGGGGGGGAGTCCTACGAGCAGTACTTC; CDR3: CASSPIGGESYEQYF
D: TRBD1; size: .; V: TRBV28; J: TRBJ1-2; DNA: TGTGCCAGCAGTTCCGCGGGACAGGGTCCGTATGGCTACACCTTC; CDR3: CASSSAGQGPYGYTF
D: TRBD1; size: .; V: TRBV27; J: TRBJ1-4; DNA: TGTGCCAGCAGGTCTATTCACAGGGGGAACGAAAAACTGTTTTTT; CDR3: CASRSIHRGNEKLFF
D: TRBD1; size: once; V: TRBV6-5; J: TRBJ2-7; DNA: TGTGCCAGCAGTTCGGACAGGGGGTCCTACGAGCAGTACTTC; CDR3: CASSSDRGSYEQYF
D: .; size: once; V: TRBV27; J: TRBJ1-2; DNA: TGTGCCAGCAGTTTGGGAGCGTTGGCTAACTATGGCTACACCTTC; CDR3: CASSLGALANYGYTF
D: .; size: .; V: TRBV10-3; J: TRBJ1-6; DNA: TGTGCCATCAGTGAGTCGGAGAGCTCCTATAATTCACCCCTCCACTTT; CDR3: CAISESESSYNSPLHF
D: TRBD1; size: .; V: TRBV7-2; J: TRBJ1-1; DNA: TGTGCCAGCAGCCCAAACAGGGGGAGCACTGAAGCTTTCTTT; CDR3: CASSPNRGSTEAFF
D: TRBD1; size: once; V: TRBV4-3; J: TRBJ2-6; DNA: TGCGCCAGCAGCCAACTAACAGGGGGTAAGGCTGGGGCCAACGTCCTGACTTTC; CDR3: CASSQLTGGKAGANVLTF
D: .; size: .; V: TRBV27; J: TRBJ2-7; DNA: TGTGCCAGCAGTTTAGTGGGCAGGGGGGAATTCTACGAGCAGTACTTC; CDR3: CASSLVGRGEFYEQYF
D: TRBD2; size: .; V: TRBV11-2; J: TRBJ2-3; DNA: TGTGCCAGCAGCGGGGGACTAGCATCTCCAGATACGCAGTATTTT; CDR3: CASSGGLASPDTQYF
D: TRBD2; size: .; V: TRBV28; J: TRBJ2-7; DNA: TGTGCCAGCAGTTCCACGGGGGGGGTGAAATACGAGCAGTACTTC; CDR3: CASSSTGGVKYEQYF
D: TRBD2; size: .; V: TRBV10-1; J: TRBJ2-5; DNA: TGCGCCAGTTTAAGGGAGGGGGAGACCCAGTACTTC; CDR3: CASLREGETQYF
D: .; size: few; V: TRBV5-1; J: TRBJ2-3; DNA: TGCGCCAGCAGCTTGGGTTACGCAGGACACACAGATACGCAGTATTTT; CDR3: CASSLGYAGHTDTQYF
D: .; size: .; V: TRBV29-1; J: TRBJ2-5; DNA: TGCAGCGTTGAGACGGGGAGGGAGACCCAGTACTTC; CDR3: CSVETGRETQYF
D: TRBD1; size: .; V: TRBV6-1; J: TRBJ1-1; DNA: TGTGCCAGCAGTGCGGACAGGGAACGCACTGAAGCTTTCTTT; CDR3: CASSADRERTEAFF
D: .; size: .; V: TRBV7-9; J: TRBJ1-2; DNA: TGTGCCAGCAGCTTTGGGGGCGAAGGGAACTATGGCTACACCTTC; CDR3: CASSFGGEGNYGYTF
D: TRBD1; size: .; V: TRBV5-1; J: TRBJ1-4; DNA: TGCGCCAGCAGCCCGTTACAGGGGACTAATGAAAAACTGTTTTTT; CDR3: CASSPLQGTNEKLFF
D: .; size: .; V: TRBV6-1; J: TRBJ1-2; DNA: TGTGCCAGCAGTGAAATTCGGACGGGGTGGGCTAACTATGGCTACACCTTC; CDR3: CASSEIRTGWANYGYTF
D: .; size: few; V: TRBV5-1; J: TRBJ1-1; DNA: TGCGCCAGCAGCTTGGTTATGGGGGCTAGGACTGAAGCTTTCTTT; CDR3: CASSLVMGARTEAFF
D: TRBD1; size: .; V: TRBV19; J: TRBJ1-1; DNA: TGTGCCAGTAGGACAGACAGGGGGGGTGAAGCTTTCTTT; CDR3: CASRTDRGGEAFF
D: TRBD1; size: .; V: TRBV10-3; J: TRBJ2-7; DNA: TGTGCCATCAGGGGACAGGGCAAGGACGAGCAGTACTTC; CDR3: CAIRGQGKDEQYF
D: TRBD2; size: .; V: TRBV11-1; J: TRBJ2-1; DNA: TGTGCCAGCAGCCGGACTAGCGGGGGGGCTTTCCATGAGCAGTTCTTC; CDR3: CASSRTSGGAFHEQFF
D: .; size: .; V: TRBV4-1; J: TRBJ2-7; DNA: TGCGCCAGCAGCCGAACAGGCGACAGGACGCCTGGGGACGAGCAGTACTTC; CDR3: CASSRTGDRTPGDEQYF
D: TRBD2; size: .; V: TRBV19; J: TRBJ2-2; DNA: TGTGCCACTCTAGCGGGGGGGCGCACCGGGGAGCTGTTTTTT; CDR3: CATLAGGRTGELFF
D: .; size: .; V: TRBV6-5; J: TRBJ1-2; DNA: TGTGCCAGCAGTCGCCGACAGGCTAACGGCTACACCTTC; CDR3: CASSRRQANGYTF
D: TRBD2; size: .; V: TRBV4-1; J: TRBJ2-1; DNA: TGCGCCAGCAGCCAAGAGGGGAGCGGGAGGGCCGGAGAGCAGTTCTTC; CDR3: CASSQEGSGRAGEQFF
D: .; size: .; V: TRBV4-1; J: TRBJ2-3; DNA: TGCGCCAGCAGCCAAGTTTTGCGGGTGGATACGCAGTATTTT; CDR3: CASSQVLRVDTQYF
D: TRBD1; size: once; V: TRBV6-5; J: TRBJ1-1; DNA: TGTGCCAGCAGCCGGGACAGTGAAGCTTTCTTT; CDR3: CASSRDSEAFF
D: TRBD1; size: .; V: TRBV7-8; J: TRBJ1-5; DNA: TGTGCCAGCAGTGGGGGGACAGGGTATCAGCCCCAGCATTTT; CDR3: CASSGGTGYQPQHF
D: .; size: .; V: TRBV7-9; J: TRBJ1-1; DNA: TGTGCCAGCAGCTCCCCAAAGAACACTGAAGCTTTCTTT; CDR3: CASSSPKNTEAFF
D: .; size: .; V: TRBV14; J: TRBJ2-1; DNA: TGTGCCAGCAGCTCTACTAGCCGCCCAGCGATGGGGCAGTTCTTC; CDR3: CASSSTSRPAMGQFF
D: .; size: .; V: TRBV29-1; J: TRBJ2-7; DNA: TGCAGCGTTGCCCCGCAGGGGTCGACCTACGAGCAGTACTTC; CDR3: CSVAPQGSTYEQYF
D: .; size: .; V: TRBV2; J: TRBJ1-3; DNA: TGTGCCAGCAGTGAAGTCCCGTACTCTGGAAACACCATATATTTT; CDR3: CASSEVPYSGNTIYF
D: TRBD2; size: .; V: TRBV12-5; J: TRBJ2-2; DNA: TGTGCTAGTGGAGCCGGGACTAGCAACACCGGGGAGCTGTTTTTT; CDR3: CASGAGTSNTGELFF
D: TRBD2; size: .; V: TRBV29-1; J: TRBJ2-1; DNA: TGCAGCGTCGTAGCGGGGGGGAATTACAATGAGCAGTTCTTC; CDR3: CSVVAGGNYNEQFF
D: TRBD1; size: .; V: TRBV10-3; J: TRBJ2-1; DNA: TGTGCCATCAGCCTAAAACTGGGACAGAACAATGAGCAGTTCTTC; CDR3: CAISLKLGQNNEQFF
D: .; size: once; V: TRBV20-1; J: TRBJ2-5; DNA: TGCAGTGCGCCGCCGGCGGCCCAGTACTTC; CDR3: CSAPPAAQYF
D: .; size: .; V: TRBV9; J: TRBJ1-1; DNA: TGTGCCAGCGGCAGGGCGTTAAACACTGAAGCTTTCTTT; CDR3: CASGRALNTEAFF
D: TRBD1; size: .; V: TRBV6-5; J: TRBJ2-2; DNA: TGTGCCAGCAGTTACCAACAGGGGTATCCCGGGGAGCTGTTTTTT; CDR3: CASSYQQGYPGELFF
D: .; size: few; V: TRBV6-6; J: TRBJ2-7; DNA: TGTGCCAGCAGTTACGAGACAGGATCATTCTACGAGCAGTACTTC; CDR3: CASSYETGSFYEQYF
D: .; size: .; V: TRBV20-1; J: TRBJ2-1; DNA: TGCAGTGCTGGAGCGGGTGAGCAGTTCTTC; CDR3: CSAGAGEQFF
D: TRBD1; size: few; V: TRBV6-1; J: TRBJ2-7; DNA: TGTGCCAGTACCGGGACAGGGCTCTACGAGCAGTACTTC; CDR3: CASTGTGLYEQYF
D: .; size: few; V: TRBV6-5; J: TRBJ1-1; DNA: TGTGCCAGCAGTTACTCGGGCTACCCTGAAGCTTTCTTT; CDR3: CASSYSGYPEAFF
D: .; size: .; V: TRBV15; J: TRBJ2-7; DNA: TGTGCCACCCGGTTCGCGGGCTCCTACGAGCAGTACTTC; CDR3: CATRFAGSYEQYF
D: .; size: .; V: TRBV6-1; J: TRBJ2-7; DNA: TGTGCCAGCAGCCCCAGTTGGTACGAGCAGTACTTC; CDR3: CASSPSWYEQYF
D: TRBD1; size: few; V: TRBV28; J: TRBJ2-1; DNA: TGTGCCAGCAGGGACTCGGGACAGGTATACAATGAGCAGTTCTTC; CDR3: CASRDSGQVYNEQFF
D: .; size: .; V: TRBV7-9; J: TRBJ1-1; DNA: TGTGCCAGCACCCCCGGGGGGCCGGACACTGAAGCTTTCTTT; CDR3: CASTPGGPDTEAFF
D: .; size: .; V: TRBV7-8; J: TRBJ2-7; DNA: TGTGCCAGCAGCCCACAGGGAATCCACGAGCAGTACTTC; CDR3: CASSPQGIHEQYF
D: .; size: .; V: TRBV27; J: TRBJ1-5; DNA: TGTGCCAGCAGTCCACTCTGGGGAAGGGGTAGCAATCAGCCCCAGCATTTT; CDR3: CASSPLWGRGSNQPQHF
D: TRBD1; size: .; V: TRBV7-2; J: TRBJ1-3; DNA: TGTGCCAGCAGCTTAGTGGGACAGAGCTCTGGAAACACCATATATTTT; CDR3: CASSLVGQSSGNTIYF
D: .; size: .; V: TRBV5-1; J: TRBJ2-4; DNA: TGCGCCAGCACCCCCGGGTCCCGGGGCAAAAACATTCAGTACTTC; CDR3: CASTPGSRGKNIQYF